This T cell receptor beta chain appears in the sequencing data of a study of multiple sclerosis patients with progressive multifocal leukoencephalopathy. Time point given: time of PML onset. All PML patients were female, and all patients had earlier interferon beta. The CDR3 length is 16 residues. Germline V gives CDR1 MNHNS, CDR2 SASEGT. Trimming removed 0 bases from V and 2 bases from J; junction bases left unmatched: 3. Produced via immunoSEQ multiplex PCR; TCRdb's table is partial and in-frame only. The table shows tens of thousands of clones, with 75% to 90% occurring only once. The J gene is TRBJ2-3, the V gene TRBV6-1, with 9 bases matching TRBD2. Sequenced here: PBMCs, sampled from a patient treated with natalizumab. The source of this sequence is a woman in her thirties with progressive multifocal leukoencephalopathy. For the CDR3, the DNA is TGTGCCAGCAGTGAAGCTACTAGCGGGTTCACAGATACGCAGTATTTT. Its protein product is CASSEATSGFTDTQYF.